Sequencing of this T cell receptor (beta chain) was carried out in a study of immune evolution from preneoplasia to lung adenocarcinoma. Resections took place in Japan or China from the mid-2010s to the late 2010s. Remarks on this clone: Its antigen is not identified.

CDR1 and CDR2 from the germline V gene are MDHEN and SYDVKM. The CDR3 length is 14 residues. With 3 bases removed from V and 8 bases from J, the gap between germline ends came to 16 bases. Profiling relied on immunoSEQ multiplex PCR, and the TCRdb table lists in-frame clones only, not all of them. Of approximately 7,300 clones listed, roughly 74% are singletons. Overall study findings and caveats: Clonality was highest in normal lung, lower in later-stage lesions apparently. Highest clonality occurred in KRAS-mutant, not EGFR-mutant or double wild-type, nodules.

The chain is built from TRBV28 and TRBJ1-2; TRBD1 might be the D (6 bases). This TCR came from a donor aged 70 or older with lung adenocarcinoma. Some clones in this sample may be carry-over from other donors' samples. The sequenced material came from FFPE atypical adenomatous hyperplasia tissue from the lung. Documented subset: atypical adenomatous hyperplasia (AAH), lung preneoplasia. CDR3 bases: TGTGCCAGCAGTTTGGGTCCGGGGGCGCAAGGCTACACCTTC. Its translation is CASSLGPGAQGYTF.